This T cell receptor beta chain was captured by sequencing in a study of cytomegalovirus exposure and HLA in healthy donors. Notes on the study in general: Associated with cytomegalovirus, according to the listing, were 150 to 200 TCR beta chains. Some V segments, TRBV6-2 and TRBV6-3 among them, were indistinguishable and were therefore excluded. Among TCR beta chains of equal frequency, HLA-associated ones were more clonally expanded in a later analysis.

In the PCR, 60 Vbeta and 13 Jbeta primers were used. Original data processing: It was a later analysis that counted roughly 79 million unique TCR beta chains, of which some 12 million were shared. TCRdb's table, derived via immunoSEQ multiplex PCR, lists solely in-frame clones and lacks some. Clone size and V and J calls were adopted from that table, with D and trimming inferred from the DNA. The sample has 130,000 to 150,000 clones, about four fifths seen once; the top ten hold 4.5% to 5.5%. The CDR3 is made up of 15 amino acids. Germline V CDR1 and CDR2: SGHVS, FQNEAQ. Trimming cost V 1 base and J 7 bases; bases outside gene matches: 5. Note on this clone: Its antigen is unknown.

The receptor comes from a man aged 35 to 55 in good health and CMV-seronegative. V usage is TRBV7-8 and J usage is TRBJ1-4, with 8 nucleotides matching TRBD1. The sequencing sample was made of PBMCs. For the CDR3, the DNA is TGTGCCAGCAGCTTAGTCCGACAGGGGAGTGAAAAACTGTTTTTT. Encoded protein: CASSLVRQGSEKLFF.